A single T cell receptor beta chain is shown here with its context. The CDR3 has 20 amino acids. Trimming removed 6 bases from V and 5 bases from J, with 31 bases in between. Germline CDR1 reads SGHVS; CDR2 reads FNYEAQ. The source of the sample is a study of blood T cell repertoires in COVID-19. Study-wide context: Material from acute and convalescent COVID-19 was sourced from the United States, Italy and Spain.

Authors' analysis steps: Estimation of nucleated cell counts relied on the amplification of reference gene primers. Sequencing used immunoSEQ multiplex PCR; TCRdb keeps in-frame clones, though not all of them. V and J calls and clone size are those listed in that table; D and trimming were worked out from the DNA. The table has 100,000 to 150,000 clones, 70% to 90% seen once. V usage is TRBV7-6 and J usage is TRBJ2-2; perhaps TRBD2 as D (6 bases). The sequence came from a human donor in a cohort sampled during active COVID-19. The sample taken for sequencing was peripheral blood. The DNA of the CDR3 is TGTGCCAGCAGTTATTATGCCAGGATACGCGGGGCCTCGGGGACCGGGGAGCTGTTTTTT. Its translation: CASSYYARIRGASGTGELFF.